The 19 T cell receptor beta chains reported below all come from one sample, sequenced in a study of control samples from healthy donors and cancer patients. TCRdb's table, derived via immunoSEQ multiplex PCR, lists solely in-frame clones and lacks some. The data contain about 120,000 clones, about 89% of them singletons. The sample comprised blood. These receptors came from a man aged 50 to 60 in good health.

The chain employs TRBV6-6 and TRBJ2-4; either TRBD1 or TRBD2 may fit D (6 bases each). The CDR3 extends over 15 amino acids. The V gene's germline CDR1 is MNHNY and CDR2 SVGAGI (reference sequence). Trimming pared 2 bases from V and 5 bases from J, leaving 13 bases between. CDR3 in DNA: TGTGCCAGCAGTTACACGGGGGCGTTGGAAAACATTCAGTACTTC. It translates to CASSYTGALENIQYF.

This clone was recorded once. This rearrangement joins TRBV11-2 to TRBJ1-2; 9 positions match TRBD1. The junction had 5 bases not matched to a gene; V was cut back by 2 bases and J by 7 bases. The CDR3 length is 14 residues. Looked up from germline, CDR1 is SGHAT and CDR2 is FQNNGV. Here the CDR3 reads CASSLHDRGIGYTF. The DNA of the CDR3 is TGTGCCAGCAGCTTACATGACAGGGGGATTGGCTACACCTTC.

CDR3 in DNA: TGTGCCAGCAGCCCACTACCGGGACTAGCTGGGGAGCAGTACTTC. Protein sequence: CASSPLPGLAGEQYF. This chain links TRBV11-2 with TRBJ2-7; TRBD2 matches 9 bases. This CDR3 spans 15 amino acids. Germline V gene data show CDR1 as SGHAT and CDR2 as FQNNGV. Losses at the gene ends were 5 bases for V and 7 bases for J; bases not matched to a gene: 12.

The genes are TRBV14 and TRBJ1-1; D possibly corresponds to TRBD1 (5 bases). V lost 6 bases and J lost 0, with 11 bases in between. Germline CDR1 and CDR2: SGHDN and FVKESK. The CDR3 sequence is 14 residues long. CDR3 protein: CASSLQVMNTEAFF. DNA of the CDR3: TGTGCCAGCAGTCTACAGGTCATGAACACTGAAGCTTTCTTT. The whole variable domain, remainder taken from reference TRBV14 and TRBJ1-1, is EAGVTQFPSHSVIEKGQTVTLRCDPISGHDNLYWYRRVMGKEIKFLLHFVKESKQDESGMPNNRFLAERTGGTYSTLKVQPAELEDSGVYFCASSLQVMNTEAFFGQGTRLTVV.

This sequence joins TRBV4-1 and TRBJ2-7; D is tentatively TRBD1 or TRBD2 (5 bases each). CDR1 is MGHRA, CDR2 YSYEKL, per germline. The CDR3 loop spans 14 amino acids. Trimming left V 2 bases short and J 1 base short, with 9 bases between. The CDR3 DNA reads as TGCGCCAGCAGCCAAACCGGGACGTCCTACGAGCAGTACTTC. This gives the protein CASSQTGTSYEQYF.

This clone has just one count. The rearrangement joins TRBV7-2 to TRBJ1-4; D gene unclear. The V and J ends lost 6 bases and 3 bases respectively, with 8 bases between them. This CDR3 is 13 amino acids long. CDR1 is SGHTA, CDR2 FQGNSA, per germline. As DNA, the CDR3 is TGTGCCAGCAGAACTGGGGCTAATGAAAAACTGTTTTTT. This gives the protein CASRTGANEKLFF.

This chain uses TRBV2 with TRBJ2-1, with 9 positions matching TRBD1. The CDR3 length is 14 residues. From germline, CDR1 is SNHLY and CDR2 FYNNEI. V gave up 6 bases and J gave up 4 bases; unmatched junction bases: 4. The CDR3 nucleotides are TGTGCCAGCAGCCCGGGACAGGGATACAATGAGCAGTTCTTC. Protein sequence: CASSPGQGYNEQFF.

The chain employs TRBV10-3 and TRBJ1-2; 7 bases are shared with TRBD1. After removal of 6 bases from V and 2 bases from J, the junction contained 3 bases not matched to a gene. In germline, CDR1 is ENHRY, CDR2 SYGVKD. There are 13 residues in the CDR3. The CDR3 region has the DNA TGTGCCATCAGGGGGACAGAGAACTATGGCTACACCTTC. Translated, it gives CAIRGTENYGYTF.

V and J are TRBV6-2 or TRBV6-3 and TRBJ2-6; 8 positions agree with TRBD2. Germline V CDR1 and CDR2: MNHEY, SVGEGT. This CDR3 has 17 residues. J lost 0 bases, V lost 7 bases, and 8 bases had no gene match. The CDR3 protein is CASNPGGRYSGANVLTF. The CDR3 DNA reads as TGTGCCAGCAACCCGGGGGGGCGGTACTCTGGGGCCAACGTCCTGACTTTC.

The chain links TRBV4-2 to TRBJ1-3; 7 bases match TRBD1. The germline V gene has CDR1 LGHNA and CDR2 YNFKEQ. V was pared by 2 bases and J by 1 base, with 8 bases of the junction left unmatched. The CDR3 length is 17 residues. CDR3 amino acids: CASSQNNRGDSGNTIYF. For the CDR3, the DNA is TGTGCCAGCAGCCAAAATAACAGGGGCGATTCTGGAAACACCATATATTTT.

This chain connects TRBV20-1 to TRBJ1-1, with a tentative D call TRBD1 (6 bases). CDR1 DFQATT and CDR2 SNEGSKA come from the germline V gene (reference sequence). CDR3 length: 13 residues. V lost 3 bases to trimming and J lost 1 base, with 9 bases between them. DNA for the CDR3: TGCAGTGCTAGTGGCAGGGGGAACACTGAAGCTTTCTTT. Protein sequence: CSASGRGNTEAFF.

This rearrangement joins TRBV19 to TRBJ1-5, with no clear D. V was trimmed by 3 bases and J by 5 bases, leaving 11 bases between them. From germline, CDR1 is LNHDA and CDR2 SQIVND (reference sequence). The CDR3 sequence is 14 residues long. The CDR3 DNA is TGTGCCAGTAGTATGGGCAGTTCATATCAGCCCCAGCATTTT. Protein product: CASSMGSSYQPQHF.

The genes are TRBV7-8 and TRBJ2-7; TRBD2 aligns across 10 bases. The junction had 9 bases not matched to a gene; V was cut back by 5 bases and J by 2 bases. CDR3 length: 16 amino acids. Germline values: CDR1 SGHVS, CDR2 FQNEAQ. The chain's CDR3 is CASSLQGLAAPYEQYF. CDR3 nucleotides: TGTGCCAGCAGCCTACAAGGACTAGCGGCCCCCTACGAGCAGTACTTC.

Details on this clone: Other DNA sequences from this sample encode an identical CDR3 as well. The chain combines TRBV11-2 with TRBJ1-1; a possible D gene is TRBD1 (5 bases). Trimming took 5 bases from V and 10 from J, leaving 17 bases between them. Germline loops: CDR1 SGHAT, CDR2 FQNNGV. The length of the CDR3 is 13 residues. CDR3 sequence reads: CASSVTGAFVAFF. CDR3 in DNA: TGTGCCAGCAGCGTAACAGGAGCATTCGTAGCTTTCTTT. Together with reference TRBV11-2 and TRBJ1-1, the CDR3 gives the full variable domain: EAGVAQSPRYKIIEKRQSVAFWCNPISGHATLYWYQQILGQGPKLLIQFQNNGVVDDSQLPKDRFSAERLKGVDSTLKIQPAKLEDSAVYLCASSVTGAFVAFFGQGTRLTVV.

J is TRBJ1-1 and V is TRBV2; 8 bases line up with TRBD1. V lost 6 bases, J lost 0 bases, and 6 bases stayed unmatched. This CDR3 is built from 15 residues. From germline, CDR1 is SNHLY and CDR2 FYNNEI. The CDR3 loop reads CASRDRDGMNTEAFF. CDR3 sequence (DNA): TGTGCCAGCAGGGACAGGGATGGCATGAACACTGAAGCTTTCTTT.

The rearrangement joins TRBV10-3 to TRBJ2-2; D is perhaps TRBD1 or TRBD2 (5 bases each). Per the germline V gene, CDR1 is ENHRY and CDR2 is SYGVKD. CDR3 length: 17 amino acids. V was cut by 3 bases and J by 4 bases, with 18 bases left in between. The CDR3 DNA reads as TGTGCCATCAGTGATTTATTGGGTGGGGGAAGCACCGGGGAGCTGTTTTTT. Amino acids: CAISDLLGGGSTGELFF.

The CDR3 here is CASSPTTGGLHNEQFF. CDR3 DNA sequence: TGTGCCAGCTCACCCACGACAGGGGGCTTACACAATGAGCAGTTCTTC. This rearrangement joins TRBV18 to TRBJ2-1; 10 bases are shared with TRBD1. V shed 3 bases, J shed 5 bases, and the junction held 7 bases outside the gene matches. The CDR3 consists of 16 residues. The V gene's germline CDR1 is KGHSH and CDR2 LQKENI.

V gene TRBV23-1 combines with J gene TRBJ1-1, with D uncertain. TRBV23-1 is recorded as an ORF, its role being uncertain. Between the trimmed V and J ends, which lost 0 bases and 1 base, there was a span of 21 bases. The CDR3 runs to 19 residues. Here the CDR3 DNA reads TGCGCCAGCAGTCAATCGAGAGGGCTGATGCTGTGGAGGAACACTGAAGCTTTCTTT. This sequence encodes CASSQSRGLMLWRNTEAFF.

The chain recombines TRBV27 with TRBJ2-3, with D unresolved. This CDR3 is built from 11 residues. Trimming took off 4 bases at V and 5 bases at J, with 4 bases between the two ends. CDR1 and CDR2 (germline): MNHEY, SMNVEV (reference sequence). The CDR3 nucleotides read TGTGCCAGCAGTTGGGGAGATACGCAGTATTTT. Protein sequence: CASSWGDTQYF.